This T cell receptor (beta chain) was profiled in a study of cytomegalovirus exposure and HLA in healthy donors. In the PCR, 60 Vbeta and 13 Jbeta primers were used. Clones were sequenced by immunoSEQ multiplex PCR, and TCRdb holds only the in-frame ones, with some missing. The profile shows 100,000 to 150,000 clones, over 9.5% of them singletons. The CDR3 is made up of 13 amino acids. Germline values: CDR1 KGHSH, CDR2 LQKENI. The V and J ends lost 1 base and 7 bases respectively, with 10 bases between them. The sequencing input was PBMCs. The clonotype was recovered from a woman between 18 and 30 years old in good health and CMV-seropositive. The V call is TRBV18, the J call TRBJ1-1; D is unresolved. In DNA, the CDR3 is TGTGCCAGCTCACCACATAGCGCGGGTGAAGCTTTCTTT. Amino acids: CASSPHSAGEAFF.